A single sample gave rise to the 20 T cell receptor beta chains below, sequenced in a study of metastatic and nonmetastatic thyroid tumors. Every patient was untreated before thyroid surgery. TCRdb called clones again from the PCR reads with MiXCR. Here the sample spans tens of thousands of clones, about 15% being singletons. The sequencing sample was made of tumor tissue. These receptors originate from a female donor with papillary thyroid cancer or a benign thyroid nodule (not recorded which). Some clones in this sample may be carry-over from other donors' samples.

This clone was seen many times. V gene TRBV10-2 combines with J gene TRBJ2-6; 7 bases match TRBD2. The CDR3 extends over 15 amino acids. Unmatched junction bases numbered 2, after V lost 4 bases and J lost 2 bases. CDR1 and CDR2 from the germline V gene are WSHSY and SAAADI. For the CDR3, the DNA is TGCGCCAGCAGTGTGGGAGGGGCTGGGGCCAACGTCCTGACTTTC. This translates into CASSVGGAGANVLTF.

The V and J genes are TRBV11-2 and TRBJ2-7; D ambiguous. Trimming pared 7 bases from V and 5 bases from J, leaving 18 bases between. The CDR3 loop spans 14 amino acids. From germline, CDR1 is SGHAT and CDR2 FQNNGV. The CDR3 bases are TGTGCCAGCACACGAATAATGGCTTCCAACGAGCAGTACTTC. It encodes CASTRIMASNEQYF. The variable domain in full, with the rest retrieved from reference TRBV11-2 and TRBJ2-7, is EAGVAQSPRYKIIEKRQSVAFWCNPISGHATLYWYQQILGQGPKLLIQFQNNGVVDDSQLPKDRFSAERLKGVDSTLKIQPAKLEDSAVYLCASTRIMASNEQYFGPGTRLTVT.

This clone was detected ten times or more. The rearrangement uses TRBV20-1 and TRBJ2-7, with 8 bases aligning to TRBD2. Trimming cost V 0 bases and J 5 bases; bases outside gene matches: 9. CDR3 size: 15 residues. Germline V gene lookup returns CDR1 DFQATT and CDR2 SNEGSKA (reference sequence). CDR3 sequence: CSARDEGLEVHEQYF. The DNA for the CDR3 is TGCAGTGCTAGAGATGAGGGACTAGAGGTACACGAGCAGTACTTC.

The table lists this clone with many counts. The rearrangement uses TRBV11-3 and TRBJ1-1, with D perhaps TRBD1 (6 bases). Germline loops: CDR1 SGHNT, CDR2 YENEEA. CDR3 length: 15 residues. Trimming stripped 5 bases from V and 5 bases from J, with 18 bases between. Here the CDR3 reads CASSPEDMGHTEAFF. The DNA of the CDR3 is TGTGCCAGCAGCCCCGAAGACATGGGACATACTGAAGCTTTCTTT.

This clone was recorded at least ten times. The J gene is TRBJ2-1, the V gene TRBV7-9; 9 nucleotides agree with TRBD1. Germline CDR1 SEHNR, CDR2 FQNEAQ (reference sequence). This CDR3 is built from 16 residues. V shed 4 bases, J shed 5 bases, and the junction held 9 bases outside the gene matches. CDR3 nucleotide sequence: TGTGCCAGCAGCTCCGAGGGACAGGGTTTGGACAATGAGCAGTTCTTC. Translating it yields CASSSEGQGLDNEQFF.

V usage is TRBV2 and J usage is TRBJ1-2, with D hard to call. This CDR3 is 16 amino acids long. V shed 0 bases and J shed 2 bases, with 13 bases lying between them. Germline assignment: CDR1 SNHLY and CDR2 FYNNEI. CDR3 sequence reads: CASSEALPSVNYGYTF. The CDR3 DNA reads TGTGCCAGCAGTGAAGCGCTTCCTTCTGTCAACTATGGCTACACCTTC.

This clone was detected a few times. Other DNA sequences from this sample encode an identical CDR3 as well. The rearrangement links TRBV28 to TRBJ2-7; a weak D match, TRBD1 (6 bases). Germline V gene lookup returns CDR1 MDHEN and CDR2 SYDVKM. The CDR3 totals 15 residues. Trimming shortened V by 8 bases and J by 5 bases, and 22 bases separated the two germline ends. The DNA for the CDR3 is TGTGCCAGCTTGACGCCCAGGGGTTTTCGGAACGAGCAGTACTTC. Translating gives CASLTPRGFRNEQYF.

Ten or more counts support this clone. The rearrangement joins TRBV11-2 to TRBJ2-7; D gene unclear. V gave up 1 base and J gave up 3 bases, with 13 bases separating them. The CDR3 is 15 residues long. The germline V gene has CDR1 SGHAT and CDR2 FQNNGV. The CDR3 reads CASSLASGSYYEQYF. Here the CDR3 DNA reads TGTGCCAGCAGCTTAGCTAGTGGATCCTACTACGAGCAGTACTTC.

This clone showed up many times. This may stem from a read error, because a much larger clone lies one nucleotide away. Other nucleotide sequences from this sample produce the same CDR3. The rearrangement uses TRBV6-1 and TRBJ1-1; TRBD1 matches at 7 bases. CDR1 and CDR2 from the germline V gene are MNHNS and SASEGT. This CDR3 has 13 amino acids. CDR3 coding DNA: TGTGCCAGCAGGCGGGACAGCATCTCTGAAGCTTTCTTC. Protein product: CASRRDSISEAFF.

This clone has a count of ten or more. V and J are TRBV27 and TRBJ2-5, with D perhaps given as TRBD1 or TRBD2 (5 bases each). V lost 0 bases to trimming and J lost 4 bases, with 12 bases between them. The germline CDR1 and CDR2 sequences are MNHEY and SMNVEV (reference sequence). The CDR3 is 15 residues long. CDR3 amino acids: CASSLSFFGGETQYF. CDR3 coding DNA: TGTGCCAGCAGTTTATCTTTCTTTGGGGGAGAGACCCAGTACTTC.

The chain combines TRBV20-1 with TRBJ2-7; D uncertain. Germline loops: CDR1 DFQATT, CDR2 SNEGSKA (reference sequence). With 2 bases removed from V and 0 bases from J, the gap between germline ends came to 11 bases. The CDR3 covers 14 residues. CDR3: CSARTIGCSYEQYF. The CDR3 DNA reads TGCAGTGCTAGAACTATCGGGTGCTCCTACGAGCAGTACTTC.

This clone was detected ten times or more. The genes are TRBV7-8 and TRBJ2-3, with TRBD1 identical over 7 bases. This CDR3 has 13 residues. Germline V gene lookup returns CDR1 SGHVS and CDR2 FQNEAQ. Unmatched junction bases numbered 6, after V lost 7 bases and J lost 5 bases. DNA for the CDR3: TGTGCCAGCATCCAAGGGGGCCTAGATACGCAGTATTTT. Translated, it gives CASIQGGLDTQYF. Full variable domain (outside the CDR3, taken from reference TRBV7-8 and TRBJ2-3): GAGVSQSPRYKVAKRGQDVALRCDPISGHVSLFWYQQALGQGPEFLTYFQNEAQLDKSGLPSDRFFAERPEGSVSTLKIQRTQQEDSAVYLCASIQGGLDTQYFGPGTRLTVL.

In this sample, this clone turned up many times. The identical CDR3 is also encoded by other nucleotide sequences in the sample. The chain employs TRBV6-5 and TRBJ2-3; a weak D match, TRBD2 (6 bases). There are 17 residues in the CDR3. CDR1 is MNHEY and CDR2 is SVGAGI in the germline V gene. V dropped 0 bases and J dropped 7 bases, with 20 bases sitting between them. CDR3 sequence: CASSYSGLSGPVNTQYF. Written as DNA, the CDR3 is TGTGCCAGCAGTTACTCTGGACTAAGCGGGCCCGTGAATACGCAGTATTTT.

There are many counts of this clone. The chain links TRBV12-3 or TRBV12-4 to TRBJ2-1; D perhaps matches TRBD2 (6 bases). Trimming shortened V by 2 bases and J by 4 bases, and 18 bases separated the two germline ends. This CDR3 is built from 17 residues. CDR3 DNA: TGTGCCAGCAGTTTATGGGGGTCGGGGGATCGGTACAATGAGCAGTTCTTC. It is translated as CASSLWGSGDRYNEQFF.

This clone was seen at least ten times. The V and J genes are TRBV3-1 and TRBJ2-5, with 7 bases aligning to TRBD2. This CDR3 comprises 14 residues. J was trimmed by 3 bases and V by 5 bases; bases with no gene match: 6. Germline V gene data show CDR1 as LGHDT and CDR2 as YNNKEL (reference sequence). CDR3 sequence (DNA): TGTGCCAGCAGCTCATCTGCGGGAGAAGAGACCCAGTACTTC. Its protein product is CASSSSAGEETQYF.

The rearrangement links TRBV11-3 to TRBJ2-7; 7 nucleotides line up with TRBD1. V trimming: 5 bases; J trimming: 3 bases; junction bases outside the gene matches: 7. CDR3 length equals 14 residues. Germline CDR1 SGHNT, CDR2 YENEEA. The CDR3 nucleotides read TGTGCCAGCAGCCGCCGACAGGGTCGCTACGAGCAGTACTTC. It specifies CASSRRQGRYEQYF.

This clone showed up many times. The chain is built from TRBV16 and TRBJ1-2; D may be TRBD1 (5 bases). The V gene's germline CDR1 is KGHSY and CDR2 FQNENV. V gave up 4 bases and J gave up 5 bases, with 14 bases separating them. This CDR3 comprises 14 residues. DNA for the CDR3: TGTGCCAGCAGCCGGGACCAGGGCCTTTATGGCTACACCTTC. Residues: CASSRDQGLYGYTF.

In its sample, this clone was seen many times. Other DNA sequences from this sample encode an identical CDR3 as well. V usage is TRBV4-1 and J usage is TRBJ2-1; TRBD2 aligns across 7 bases. The V segment lost 4 bases and the J segment 9 bases; nucleotides outside the gene matches: 9. The CDR3 is 14 amino acids. Germline CDR1 reads MGHRA; CDR2 reads YSYEKL. The CDR3 DNA follows: TGCGCCAGCAGCCCCTCTCGGGGGGTAGGTGAGCAGTTCTTC. Its protein is CASSPSRGVGEQFF.

At least ten counts were recorded for this clone. The gene calls are TRBV6-1 and TRBJ2-3; D is undetermined. CDR3 length equals 14 residues. Germline loops: CDR1 MNHNS, CDR2 SASEGT. V lost 5 bases and J 3 bases, leaving 12 bases between the germline ends. The DNA for the CDR3 is TGTGCCAGCAGTTCAAGCACCGGGACAGATACGCAGTATTTT. This encodes CASSSSTGTDTQYF.

At least ten counts were recorded for this clone. This chain's CDR3 is CAWSVRGPLHF. CDR3 sequence (DNA): TGTGCCTGGAGTGTTAGAGGGCCCCTCCACTTT. The rearrangement joins TRBV30 to TRBJ1-6; no reliable D call. CDR1 GTSNPN and CDR2 SVGIG come from the germline V gene (reference sequence). CDR3 size: 11 residues. V was trimmed by 0 bases and J by 13 bases, leaving 7 bases between them.